This T cell receptor (beta chain) was identified in a study of post-analysis software for immune sequencing data (dated by TCRdb to the mid-2010s). Regarding the study in general: Recorded disease courses included relapsing-remitting, secondary progressive and progressive-relapsing multiple sclerosis, with some patients lacking subtype annotation. The patient repertoires were set against around ten previously published healthy control repertoires from donors whose ages ranged from roughly 6 to 27 years. A subset of samples was prepared in parallel using single-end sample barcoding, then pooled and co-amplified after Illumina adapter ligation.

The research as a whole found: The multiple sclerosis patient group was slightly younger than the control group. Significantly higher frequencies in patients than in controls were found for several TRBV segments, including TRBV5-6, TRBV5-1 and TRBV20-1. Direct clustering with F measure revealed strong co-clustering of samples prepared in the same batch, which led to a batch-effect correction. Normalized Chao1 diversity was significantly lower in multiple sclerosis patients than controls, suggesting substantial peripheral T-cell clonal expansion.

This clonotype was seen a handful of times. Its recognized antigen is unknown. No base quality values were provided; no much bigger clone lies one nucleotide off. There are 15 amino acids in the CDR3, from cysteine to phenylalanine inclusive. The sequence is cut down to CDR3 DNA, 45 bases in frame from base 1. CDR1 and CDR2 are drawn from the germline V gene: MGHRA, YSYEKL. Trimming removed 0 bases from V and 4 bases from J, leaving 9 bases between the germline ends. The library relied on PCR. TCRdb shows the sequencer as Illumina HiSeq 2500. Unique molecular identifiers were incorporated into TCR beta cDNA libraries to reduce PCR and sequencing biases. Every 1 to 10 million input T cells yielded approximately 500,000 cDNA molecules, meaning each molecule approximated one T cell. The patient libraries were prepared and sequenced with the same protocol used for the earlier healthy control dataset. Samples belonging to the same batch were prepared together, multiplexed and sequenced on a shared HiSeq lane. In the authors' own workflow: MIGEC handled the raw barcoded reads, throwing out single-read molecular identifier groups before consensus assembly and CDR3 extraction. Clonotype tables were post-analysed with VDJtools, normalizing diversity by down-sampling all datasets to the smallest sample size. To correct batch-related cross-sample contamination, repertoire overlap clustering matched CDR3 amino acid sequences but not nucleotide sequences. TCRdb trimmed the raw reads at Q25, called clones with MiXCR and kept productive beta chains. When rows share a CDR3 protein, they turn into one entry using the most common DNA and genes. The V and J calls come from TCRdb's annotation, not from the publication. Recorded for this sample are about 400,000 distinct CDR3 sequences; less than 40% of them occurred a single time. The ten largest clones take up roughly 12% of the sample.

To demonstrate the VDJtools post-analysis software, the study profiled TCR beta repertoires from the peripheral blood of about a dozen young patients with multiple sclerosis. Multiple sclerosis patients were children and adolescents aged about 6 to 17 years. This sequence uses TRBV4-1 and TRBJ2-2; the D gene is perhaps TRBD1, from 6 matching bases. This TCR was recovered from a girl between 10 and 17 years old with multiple sclerosis. The sequencing input was blood. The DNA sequence is given as TGCGCCAGCAGCCAAGATCCAGGGGCCACCGGGGAGCTGTTTTTT. Translated, this gives CASSQDPGATGELFF.